The following is a T cell receptor beta chain sequence with its context. From germline, CDR1 is SGHTA and CDR2 FQGTGA. The V segment lost 5 bases and the J segment 0 bases; nucleotides outside the gene matches: 5. The CDR3 is 16 residues long. This sample is drawn from a study of tumor-infiltrating lymphocytes in oesophageal squamous cell carcinoma. TCRdb independently ran MiXCR on the PCR reads; one entry per CDR3 protein. The table shows 11,000 to 15,000 distinct CDR3 sequences, with 46% occurring only once. The receptor was derived from a male donor with esophageal squamous cell carcinoma. Sequenced: blood. This chain joins TRBV7-3 and TRBJ2-1; 9 nucleotides match TRBD2. The CDR3 nucleotides read TGTGCCAGCAGCCCTTTAGCGGGGGACTCCTACAATGAGCAGTTCTTC. Protein: CASSPLAGDSYNEQFF.